The clone carrying this T cell receptor (beta chain) was found a few times. This entry is derived from a study of immune cell composition in non-small cell lung cancer. Germline-derived CDR1 and CDR2 are LNHDA and SQIVND (reference sequence). V lost 3 bases to trimming and J lost 4 bases; unmatched junction nucleotides: 7. The CDR3 has 15 amino acids. Assay: immunoSEQ multiplex PCR; the TCRdb copy retains only in-frame clones and omits some. This sample has 14,000 to 15,000 clones, with about two thirds found just once. This clonotype originated in a human donor with non-small cell lung cancer. Sequencing was done on a sample of lung tumor tissue. This rearrangement joins TRBV19 to TRBJ2-7, with 9 positions matching TRBD1. CDR3 sequence reads: CASSIGQGRGYEQYF. The CDR3 DNA is TGTGCCAGTAGTATCGGACAGGGGAGAGGATACGAGCAGTACTTC.